This entry lists 27 T cell receptor beta chains sequenced from one sample in a study of CD8+CD57+ T cells in acquired aplastic anemia. Selection for sequencing was limited to patients who had shown CD8+CD57+ cell expansion by flow cytometry. The template for TCR beta VDJ and CDR3 sequence profiling was genomic DNA. TCRdb reprocessed the reads with MiXCR, giving one entry per CDR3 protein. The data contain more than 95,000 distinct CDR3 sequences, 30% to 45% of them singletons. The specimen sequenced was sorted CD4+, CD8+, or CD8+CD57+ T cells (not recorded which) from PBMCs. These receptor sequences come from a human donor with aplastic anemia.

The chain uses TRBV12-5 and TRBJ2-5; D is tentatively TRBD1 or TRBD2 (5 bases each). The CDR3 contains 15 residues. Trimming stripped 1 base from V and 2 bases from J, with 11 bases between. Germline V gene data show CDR1 as LGHNT and CDR2 as FRNRAP. This CDR3 is CASGLATGAQETQYF. The DNA of the CDR3 is TGTGCTAGTGGTTTGGCGACCGGGGCTCAAGAGACCCAGTACTTC.

The gene calls are TRBV5-1 and TRBJ2-3, with D maybe TRBD2 (6 bases). Germline loops: CDR1 SGHRS, CDR2 YFSETQ. The CDR3 totals 16 residues. V was clipped by 0 bases and J by 2 bases, with 13 bases between them. In DNA form, the CDR3 reads TGCGCCAGCAGCTTGGCCGAGGAGGGTTTCACAGATACGCAGTATTTT. It encodes CASSLAEEGFTDTQYF.

This clonotype was detected ten times or more. The chain couples TRBV6-1 to TRBJ2-7, with TRBD2 matching 15 bases. This CDR3 is 15 amino acids long. V was pared by 5 bases and J by 7 bases, with 6 bases of the junction left unmatched. Looked up from germline, CDR1 is MNHNS and CDR2 is SASEGT. The CDR3 region is CASSSPGLAGGEQYV. CDR3 coding DNA: TGTGCCAGCAGTTCCCCGGGACTAGCGGGGGGAGAGCAGTACGTC.

With regard to this clonotype: Given a much more abundant clone one base away, this may be a read error. V is TRBV6-1 and J is TRBJ1-4; TRBD1 matches 7 bases. The CDR3 runs to 15 residues. The germline gives CDR1 MNHNS, CDR2 SASEGT. The CDR3 sequence: CASTLVTGTNEKPFF. Written as DNA, the CDR3 is TGTGCCAGCACCTTAGTGACAGGGACTAATGAAAAACCGTTTTTT.

V usage is TRBV15 and J usage is TRBJ2-7; no reliable D call. CDR1 is LNHNV and CDR2 is YYDKDF in the germline V gene (reference sequence). V dropped 0 bases and J dropped 9 bases, with 9 bases sitting between them. The length of the CDR3 is 12 residues. The CDR3 DNA sequence: TGTGCCACCAGCAGAGATCGGACCGGGCAGTACTTC. As protein: CATSRDRTGQYF.

The rearrangement uses TRBV7-9 and TRBJ1-1, with 9 bases identical to TRBD1. CDR1 SEHNR and CDR2 FQNEAQ come from the germline V gene (reference sequence). V was clipped by 2 bases and J by 2 bases; unmatched bases: 3. CDR3 length: 15 residues. The CDR3: CASSLSGQGNTEAFF. Here the CDR3 DNA reads TGTGCCAGCAGCTTATCGGGACAGGGTAACACTGAAGCTTTCTTT.

On this clonotype itself: This may stem from a read error, because a much larger clone lies one nucleotide away. The rearrangement joins TRBV6-1 to TRBJ1-1; D is undetermined. The V end lost 5 bases, the J end lost 4 bases, and 11 bases lay between the germline ends. The CDR3 is made up of 13 amino acids. Germline lookup yields CDR1 MNHNS and CDR2 SASEGT. The DNA for the CDR3 is TGTGCCAGCAGTACGACACTGAGCACTGAAGCTTTCTTT. It yields the protein CASSTTLSTEAFF.

This clonotype was observed a few times. The J gene is TRBJ2-6, the V gene TRBV12-3 or TRBV12-4, with 7 bases that match TRBD1. J gave up 0 bases and V 3 bases, and 8 bases lay outside the gene matches. The CDR3 runs to 18 residues. The CDR3 is CASSFNRGPTSGANVLTF. CDR3 DNA sequence: TGTGCCAGCAGTTTCAACAGGGGCCCGACCTCTGGGGCCAACGTCCTGACTTTC.

V and J are TRBV7-2 and TRBJ2-3; D is uncertain. The CDR3 covers 13 residues. Germline V CDR1 and CDR2: SGHTA, FQGNSA. Trimming took 1 base from V and 6 from J, leaving 8 bases between them. The CDR3 nucleotides are TGTGCCAGCAGCTTAGGCGGCCCTGATACGCAGTATTTT. Residues: CASSLGGPDTQYF.

In its sample, this clonotype was seen many times. The germline gene is not matched at one end of the junction; a read error may be the cause. The chain combines TRBV7-7 with TRBJ2-3; D uncertain. Germline V gene data show CDR1 as SSHAT and CDR2 as FNYEAQ (reference sequence). The CDR3 extends over 14 amino acids. The CDR3 here is CASSLGPSPDTQYF. The CDR3 DNA reads as TGTGCTAGCAGCTTAGGACCGAGCCCAGATACGCAGTATTTT.

This clonotype was counted many times. This chain connects TRBV2 to TRBJ2-3, with 11 bases lining up with TRBD2. This CDR3 region has 18 residues. The junction had 15 bases not matched to a gene; V was cut back by 4 bases and J by 6 bases. The germline V gene encodes CDR1 SNHLY and CDR2 FYNNEI. Here the CDR3 DNA reads TGTGCCAGCAGTGCGCCCTTACTAGCGGGGGAAGGTTCGGATACGCAGTATTTT. This sequence encodes CASSAPLLAGEGSDTQYF.

The chain uses TRBV10-3 and TRBJ1-5, with 11 bases aligning to TRBD1. The CDR3 has 18 residues. The V and J ends lost 10 bases and 4 bases, in that order; junction bases with no gene match: 18. CDR1 and CDR2 (germline): ENHRY, SYGVKD. DNA of the CDR3: TGTGCCAGCAGGCAGGACAACACCGGGACAGGGGGTAATCAGCCCCAGCATTTT. It yields the protein CASRQDNTGTGGNQPQHF.

This clonotype was recorded at least ten times. The chain is built from TRBV7-2 and TRBJ1-4; D is unresolved. The CDR3 has 13 amino acids. Germline V gives CDR1 SGHTA, CDR2 FQGNSA. Trimming took 5 bases from V and 2 from J, leaving 6 bases between them. In DNA, the CDR3 is TGTGCCAGCAGCCCCCGTACTAATGAAAAACTGTTTTTT. Protein: CASSPRTNEKLFF.

This clonotype was detected only a few times. Given the absence of the conserved phenylalanine or tryptophan at the CDR3 end, a read error is likely. The DNA is omitted, as the CDR3 cannot be located on it reliably, and the CDR3 follows TCRdb's listing. This chain uses TRBV7-2 with TRBJ1-1. Germline V gives CDR1 SGHTA, CDR2 FQGNSA. From its first to its last residue, the CDR3 has 13 amino acids. The CDR3 sequence is CASSLAQDSEALI.

The rearrangement links TRBV5-5 to TRBJ1-1; D is uncertain. The germline V gene has CDR1 SGHKS and CDR2 YYEKEE (reference sequence). V lost 6 bases to trimming and J lost 1 base, with 13 bases between them. The CDR3 has 14 amino acids. The CDR3 region is CASTWGQRNTEAFF. CDR3 DNA: TGTGCCAGCACCTGGGGTCAGAGGAACACTGAAGCTTTCTTT.

The sample holds many counts of this clonotype. This sequence joins TRBV6-2 or TRBV6-3 and TRBJ2-5; the match to TRBD2 covers 12 bases. Germline V lookup: CDR1 MNHEY, CDR2 SVGEGT. The V and J ends lost 7 bases and 4 bases, in that order; junction bases with no gene match: 13. CDR3 length: 17 residues. The DNA of the CDR3 is TGTGCCAGCAATACTAATCTAGCGGGGGGGCCGAGAGAGACCCAGTACTTC. Protein product: CASNTNLAGGPRETQYF.

This chain connects TRBV19 to TRBJ2-3; 13 bases fit TRBD2. Germline lookup yields CDR1 LNHDA and CDR2 SQIVND (reference sequence). The CDR3 runs 15 residues. V was pared by 9 bases and J by 6 bases, with 9 bases of the junction left unmatched. The CDR3 DNA is TGTGCCAGCAGTCCACTAGCGGGGGGGAAGGATACGCAGTATTTT. Translating it yields CASSPLAGGKDTQYF.

The chain links TRBV15 to TRBJ1-5, with 8 bases matching TRBD1. Germline V gene sequence: CDR1 LNHNV, CDR2 YYDKDF (reference sequence). The trim removed 0 bases at V and 8 bases at J, leaving 3 bases unmatched. The CDR3 consists of 14 residues. CDR3 coding DNA: TGTGCCACCAGCAGAGATACAGGGGGGAAGCCCCAGCATTTT. As protein: CATSRDTGGKPQHF.

The chain recombines TRBV5-5 with TRBJ1-4, with a possible D match to TRBD1 (6 bases). CDR1 and CDR2 from the germline V gene are SGHKS and YYEKEE (reference sequence). The CDR3 is 13 residues long. Trimming stripped 4 bases from V and 7 bases from J, with 11 bases between. The CDR3 spells CASSGQRGEKLFF. In DNA form, the CDR3 reads TGTGCCAGCAGCGGACAGAGGGGTGAAAAACTGTTTTTT.

The chain recombines TRBV12-3 or TRBV12-4 with TRBJ2-4; 12 bases line up with TRBD2. The CDR3 sequence is 18 residues long. V lost 7 bases to trimming and J lost 0 bases; unmatched junction nucleotides: 10. The CDR3 coding sequence is TGTGCCAGCATCACCGGACTAGCGGGATTCCTAGCCAAAAACATTCAGTACTTC. It is translated as CASITGLAGFLAKNIQYF.

This clonotype has at least ten counts. V gene TRBV5-6 combines with J gene TRBJ1-1; unclear D gene. V shed 0 bases and J shed 1 base, with 10 bases lying between them. CDR3 length equals 15 residues. Germline-derived CDR1 and CDR2 are SGHDT and YYEEEE. CDR3 protein: CASSLGVRANTEAFF. In DNA form, the CDR3 reads TGTGCCAGCAGCTTGGGTGTGAGAGCGAACACTGAAGCTTTCTTT.

This clonotype was recorded only once. The gene calls are TRBV6-1 and TRBJ2-7; a weak D match, TRBD1 (5 bases). The germline V gene has CDR1 MNHNS and CDR2 SASEGT. This CDR3 has 14 amino acids. The ends were cut back, 7 bases at V and 3 bases at J, with 16 bases in the middle. CDR3 nucleotides: TGTGCCAGCACCTTAACAGGAAGTAACTACGAGCAGTACTTC. It translates to CASTLTGSNYEQYF.

Ten or more counts support this clonotype. This chain joins TRBV7-2 and TRBJ1-5, with D unresolved. The germline V gene encodes CDR1 SGHTA and CDR2 FQGNSA. V was cut by 5 bases and J by 4 bases, with 6 bases left in between. The CDR3 consists of 12 residues. This CDR3 reads CASSLNNQPQHF. CDR3 in DNA: TGTGCCAGCAGCCTTAATAATCAGCCCCAGCATTTT.

This clonotype was picked up a small number of times. A much larger clone sits a single nucleotide away, making a read error possible. CDR3 nucleotides: TGTGCCAGCAGCCAAGATCAACGGGGCGAGCAGTACGTC. Translation: CASSQDQRGEQYV. The V gene is TRBV3-1, the J gene TRBJ2-7; weak D call: TRBD2 (5 bases). The CDR3 sequence is 13 residues long. V shed 0 bases and J shed 6 bases, with 9 bases lying between them. CDR1 and CDR2 from the germline V gene are LGHDT and YNNKEL (reference sequence).

The CDR3 reads CAWSALSRDTYGYTF. CDR3 in DNA: TGTGCCTGGAGTGCACTCTCACGGGACACCTATGGCTACACCTTC. V gene TRBV30 combines with J gene TRBJ1-2; tentative D call: TRBD1 (6 bases). CDR1 is GTSNPN, CDR2 SVGIG, per germline (reference sequence). V shed 1 base and J shed 4 bases, with 16 bases lying between them. The CDR3 is 15 amino acids.

This chain connects TRBV15 to TRBJ2-5; a weak D match, TRBD2 (6 bases). Germline CDR1 is LNHNV and CDR2 is YYDKDF (reference sequence). The CDR3 has 12 amino acids. V was clipped by 9 bases and J by 5 bases, with 13 bases between them. The CDR3 DNA follows: TGTGCCACGGGGCGGGAAACGGAGACCCAGTACTTC. Translation gives CATGRETETQYF.

Of note for this clonotype: The conserved phenylalanine or tryptophan normally closing the CDR3 is absent here, so this likely arose from a read error. The V and J genes are TRBV2 and TRBJ2-2; D remains ambiguous. Looked up from germline, CDR1 is SNHLY and CDR2 is FYNNEI. The CDR3 has 14 residues. CDR3 in amino acids: CPSLGGGVTGELFS. The CDR3 region has the DNA TGTCCCAGCCTTGGCGGTGGGGTCACCGGGGAGCTGTTTTCT.